This TCR beta chain came from a study of blood T cells in healthy people across ages (dated by TCRdb to about 2015). Describing the broader study: In model experiments, template switching captured about one uniquely barcoded TCR beta cDNA molecule for every two T cells. Age-related changes in TCR beta repertoire diversity were measured in the study by deep sequencing normalized with unique cDNA molecular identifiers. The donors were split into four age groups: young (average about 16 years), middle-aged (nearly 40), aged (over 55) and long-lived (roughly 86). To avoid experimental bias, donors of different ages were randomly spread across the sequencing lanes. Two additional independent replicas of 1 million unique cDNA reads from the same blood draw were analyzed for two donors (one aged 18 to 30 and one aged 80 or older). Study-wide conclusions, independent of this receptor: Estimates of total diversity based on one million sequenced T cells were regarded as lower bounds and as underestimates. Compared with the aged group, the long-lived group had more naive CD4+ T cells, fewer expanded clones and increased TCR diversity, a pattern suggesting age selection. Observed TCR beta diversity correlated strongly with the percentage of naive T cells measured by flow cytometry. As age increased, observed TCR beta diversity per million T cells dropped in a roughly linear way, and a significant reduction was already evident by age around 41. Because donor CMV infection status was unknown, age-related changes in expanded clonotypes were potentially confounded. Bulk unsorted PBMC profiling prevented conclusive comparison of naive and antigen-experienced compartments.

The germline V gene (reference sequence) sets CDR1 to WNHNN and CDR2 to SYGVQD. V loses 4 bases at its end and J loses 0 bases; junction bases beyond the gene matches: 6. The CDR3 contains 16 residues, cysteine and phenylalanine counted. CDR3 DNA is the only sequence kept; it has 48 bases, read in frame from the first base. The donors were a few dozen Caucasian individuals from Russia, aged 6 to 90 years, who were systemically healthy. Each donor gave 8 to 10 milliliters of peripheral blood, drawn into EDTA-treated Vacutainer tubes. Ficoll-Paque density-gradient centrifugation was used to isolate PBMCs, with at least 6 million per sample. Trizol reagent was used to extract total RNA from PBMCs, with at least 5 micrograms per sample. Naive CD45RAhigh/CD27high T cell percentages were measured by flow cytometry on a PBMC aliquot from every donor. Worth noting for this clonotype: There is no known antigen for this receptor. No per-base quality is available; no much larger clone lies one base away.

The receptor library was made with 5' RACE. TCRdb lists the instrument as Illumina HiSeq 2500. A second PCR of roughly 7 to 11 cycles was performed with a sample-barcoded 5' primer and a J-beta primer mix. A template-switch 5' adaptor carrying 12 random nucleotides introduced a unique molecular identifier onto each TCR beta cDNA molecule. Each sample yielded at least 2.5 million CDR3-containing paired-end reads. First-strand cDNA was synthesized from all RNA with the Mint cDNA synthesis kit, primed by a TRBC-specific oligonucleotide. Following uracil-DNA glycosylase treatment, all cDNA underwent a first 18-cycle PCR with the universal primers M1SS and BC2_uni_R. Turning to the authors' computational methods: For normalization, 1 million high-quality reads, each with a distinct molecular identifier, were randomly selected from each sample. Instead of being binned into consensus sequences, reads with shared molecular identifiers were discarded. MiTCR, run with a Q25 quality threshold and the strictest error-elimination algorithm, handled CDR3 identification, clonotype clustering and error correction. A nonparametric unseen species model with Euler transformation was used to estimate lower-bound total TCR beta diversity. TCRdb's own reprocessing of the public reads used fastp at Q25 and MiXCR and kept productive beta chains. Rows merge per CDR3 protein into single entries with the most common DNA and genes. None of the V and J calls come from the authors' own analysis; TCRdb made them. The sample table lists about 1.8 million distinct CDR3 sequences, just under 50% of them with a count of one. Jointly, the top ten make up less than 2.5% of the sample.

Sequencing was performed on blood. Here the chain combines TRBV10-1 and TRBJ2-1, and 7 bases in between align with TRBD1. This clonotype was sampled from a woman in her forties in good health. The CDR3 in this case is CASSVKAGGSYNEQFF. In nucleotides, the sequence is TGCGCCAGCAGTGTAAAGGCAGGGGGCTCCTACAATGAGCAGTTCTTC.